This T cell receptor beta chain originates from a study of T-cell memory formation after mild COVID-19. The CDR3 runs 14 residues. Trimming stripped 5 bases from V and 3 bases from J, with 11 bases between. The germline CDR1 and CDR2 sequences are MNHEY and SMNVEV (reference sequence). Overall study findings and caveats: Shrinking CD4+ clones were chiefly CM and EM; CD8+ ones were chiefly EMRA. In pre-infection memory, a portion of responding clones appeared, which suggested that cross-reactive memory joined.

This clonotype has only a few counts. Antigen: not known. TCRdb independently ran MiXCR on the 5' RACE reads; one entry per CDR3 protein. The table has about 130,000 distinct CDR3 sequences, around a sixth seen once. The sequence was obtained from an adult woman who had mild COVID-19 (a few samples of this study predate the infection). Cell type and time point are not known. The chain employs TRBV27 and TRBJ1-5; D is unresolved. The sample comprised PBMCs or a T cell subset sorted from them (not recorded which). CDR3 DNA: TGTGCCAGCAGTCAATACTCCGCCAATCAGCCCCAGCATTTT. Amino acid sequence: CASSQYSANQPQHF.